These 17 T cell receptor beta chains originate from one sample sequenced in a study of blood T cells in healthy people across ages. A sample-barcoded 5' primer and a J-beta primer mix were used in a second PCR of about 7 to 12 cycles. TCRdb re-analysed the 5' RACE reads in MiXCR, keeping a single row per CDR3 protein. This table has over a million distinct CDR3 sequences, roughly 45% appearing once. Source material: blood. The receptors shown here come from an older woman in good health.

This clonotype was seen only a few times. The J gene is TRBJ2-7, the V gene TRBV5-1, with TRBD1 identical over 8 bases. With 4 bases clipped from V and 7 bases from J, the junction kept 13 bases outside the gene matches. Germline V CDR1 and CDR2: SGHRS, YFSETQ. This CDR3 is 15 amino acids long. The CDR3 is CASSVRAGGTREQYF. The CDR3 DNA sequence: TGCGCCAGCAGCGTTCGGGCAGGGGGCACGCGGGAGCAGTACTTC.

By sample share, this clonotype is medium-sized. CDR3 amino acids: CASSLYETQYF. DNA of the CDR3: TGTGCCAGCAGTTTATATGAGACCCAGTACTTC. The gene calls are TRBV28 and TRBJ2-5; D is undetermined. Germline CDR1 and CDR2: MDHEN and SYDVKM. The CDR3 contains 11 residues. Trimming pared 1 base from V and 5 bases from J, leaving 2 bases between.

This clonotype was seen only a few times. V and J are TRBV9 and TRBJ2-1; possible D gene TRBD2, 6 bases. V was shortened by 4 bases and J by 5 bases, with 13 bases between the two germline ends. Germline V gene sequence: CDR1 SGDLS, CDR2 YYNGEE. This CDR3 has 14 amino acids. CDR3 amino acids: CASSPLIADNEQFF. CDR3 bases: TGTGCCAGCAGCCCCCTGATAGCGGACAATGAGCAGTTCTTC.

A few counts support this clonotype. The rearrangement joins TRBV2 to TRBJ2-3; D unresolved. Germline loops: CDR1 SNHLY, CDR2 FYNNEI. The CDR3 spans 12 residues. The germline V and J ends were trimmed by 10 bases and 3 bases, with 11 bases remaining between them. The CDR3 here is CAIGFSTDTQYF. CDR3 DNA sequence: TGTGCCATCGGGTTTTCGACAGATACGCAGTATTTT. Full variable domain (rest looked up from reference TRBV2 and TRBJ2-3): EPEVTQTPSHQVTQMGQEVILRCVPISNHLYFYWYRQILGQKVEFLVSFYNNEISEKSEIFDDQFSVERPDGSNFTLKIRSTKLEDSAMYFCAIGFSTDTQYFGPGTRLTVL.

As to this clonotype: This may arise from a read error, as a much more abundant clone is one base away. The chain employs TRBV7-3 and TRBJ2-1; D possibly corresponds to TRBD1 (6 bases). The CDR3 is made up of 14 amino acids. The V end lost 4 bases, the J end lost 7 bases, and 14 bases lay between the germline ends. The germline gives CDR1 SGHTA, CDR2 FQGTGA. The CDR3 region has the DNA TGTGCCAGCAGCTCGTCCCTCAGGGGTAATGAGCAGTTCTTC. Residues: CASSSSLRGNEQFF.

CDR3 in DNA: TGCGCCAGCAGCTTGGAGGGGGGACAGGGGGCTTTCTACGAGCAGTACTTC. This sequence encodes CASSLEGGQGAFYEQYF. The J gene is TRBJ2-7, the V gene TRBV5-1; the match to TRBD1 covers 12 bases. The CDR3 contains 17 residues. Germline V gene sequence: CDR1 SGHRS, CDR2 YFSETQ. V shed 0 bases and J 3 bases; nucleotides not matched to a gene: 7.

The J gene is TRBJ2-7, the V gene TRBV20-1, with TRBD1 matching 9 bases. Germline CDR1 DFQATT, CDR2 SNEGSKA (reference sequence). The CDR3 has 13 amino acids. Trimming removed 5 bases from V and 7 bases from J; junction bases left unmatched: 9. For the CDR3, the DNA is TGCAGTGCTCCGGGGGACAGGGTAAAGGAGCAGTACTTC. This codes for CSAPGDRVKEQYF.

The rearrangement links TRBV4-1 to TRBJ2-5; 9 bases agree with TRBD1. The CDR3 sequence is 14 residues long. Germline V CDR1 and CDR2: MGHRA, YSYEKL. J gave up 5 bases and V 6 bases, and 7 bases lay outside the gene matches. Here the CDR3 reads CASSRQGVGETQYF. The CDR3 DNA sequence: TGCGCCAGCAGTCGACAGGGGGTGGGGGAGACCCAGTACTTC.

This chain links TRBV7-2 with TRBJ1-2, with 10 bases fitting TRBD1. V trimming: 2 bases; J trimming: 3 bases; junction bases outside the gene matches: 9. The CDR3 is made up of 17 amino acids. Looked up from germline, CDR1 is SGHTA and CDR2 is FQGNSA. The chain's CDR3 is CASSLTRGTGVDYGYTF. In nucleotides, the CDR3 is TGTGCCAGCAGCTTAACGCGGGGGACAGGGGTTGACTATGGCTACACCTTC.

The chain is built from TRBV5-6 and TRBJ2-7; 11 positions match TRBD2. CDR1 and CDR2 (germline): SGHDT, YYEEEE. V lost 0 bases, J lost 2 bases, and 4 bases stayed unmatched. There are 16 residues in the CDR3. This CDR3 is CASSLVGTSGAYEQYF. CDR3 bases: TGTGCCAGCAGCTTGGTCGGGACTAGCGGCGCCTACGAGCAGTACTTC. The full variable domain, its missing parts supplied by reference TRBV5-6 and TRBJ2-7, is DAGVTQSPTHLIKTRGQQVTLRCSPKSGHDTVSWYQQALGQGPQFIFQYYEEEERQRGNFPDRFSGHQFPNYSSELNVNALLLGDSALYLCASSLVGTSGAYEQYFGPGTRLTVT.

Comment on this clonotype: One end of the junction varies from germline; a read error may be responsible. V and J are TRBV10-3 and TRBJ1-2; 7 positions agree with TRBD1. Germline V gene lookup returns CDR1 ENHRY and CDR2 SYGVKD. The CDR3 length is 15 residues. CDR3 in amino acids: CAITTGQPDLYGCTF. Here the CDR3 DNA reads TGTGCCATCACTACGGGACAGCCAGACCTCTATGGCTGCACCTTC.

This clonotype was counted between two and nine times. The gene calls are TRBV9 and TRBJ2-5, with D unclear. Trimming took 0 bases from V and 6 from J, leaving 18 bases between them. The CDR3 contains 16 residues. The germline V gene encodes CDR1 SGDLS and CDR2 YYNGEE. The CDR3: CASSVGVRDIEQTQYF. As DNA, the CDR3 is TGTGCCAGCAGCGTAGGGGTCCGAGACATCGAGCAGACCCAGTACTTC. Filled out from reference TRBV9 and TRBJ2-5, the complete variable domain reads DSGVTQTPKHLITATGQRVTLRCSPRSGDLSVYWYQQSLDQGLQFLIQYYNGEERAKGNILERFSAQQFPDLHSELNLSSLELGDSALYFCASSVGVRDIEQTQYFGPGTRLLVL.

The sample holds many counts of this clonotype. V usage is TRBV12-3 or TRBV12-4 and J usage is TRBJ2-1; D not resolved. The V end lost 5 bases, the J end lost 9 bases, and 11 bases lay between the germline ends. The length of the CDR3 is 12 residues. CDR3: CASSRQKVEQFF. Written as DNA, the CDR3 is TGTGCCAGCAGTCGGCAGAAGGTTGAGCAGTTCTTC.

V is TRBV27 and J is TRBJ1-2, with TRBD1 identical over 10 bases. CDR1 MNHEY and CDR2 SMNVEV come from the germline V gene (reference sequence). This CDR3 spans 13 amino acids. Trimming at V came to 5 bases and at J to 8 bases, leaving 5 bases not matched to a gene. CDR3 protein: CASSGQGVRGYTF. CDR3 coding DNA: TGTGCCAGCAGTGGACAGGGGGTGCGGGGCTACACCTTC.

This chain links TRBV28 with TRBJ2-7; D ambiguous. The CDR3 sequence is 12 residues long. Germline V gene sequence: CDR1 MDHEN, CDR2 SYDVKM. V was pared by 3 bases and J by 4 bases, with 7 bases between. The CDR3 protein is CASSFKIYEQYF. CDR3 coding DNA: TGTGCCAGCAGTTTCAAGATTTACGAGCAGTACTTC.

This clonotype was picked up a small number of times. The rearrangement joins TRBV27 to TRBJ2-1, with TRBD2 matching 8 bases. The junction had 1 base not matched to a gene; V was cut back by 3 bases and J by 6 bases. Germline V CDR1 and CDR2: MNHEY, SMNVEV (reference sequence). The CDR3 covers 13 residues. The CDR3 DNA reads as TGTGCCAGCAGTTTCGGGAGGGCCAATGAGCAGTTCTTC. Its protein is CASSFGRANEQFF.

The chain has TRBV19 and TRBJ2-1; 10 bases align to TRBD2. Trimming took 5 bases from V and 6 from J; bases not matched to a gene: 16. This CDR3 comprises 18 residues. Germline V gives CDR1 LNHDA, CDR2 SQIVND (reference sequence). CDR3 DNA sequence: TGTGCCAGTAGTGAGGAGACCCTAGCGGGAGTTGGTCGCAATGAGCAGTTCTTC. Translated, it gives CASSEETLAGVGRNEQFF.